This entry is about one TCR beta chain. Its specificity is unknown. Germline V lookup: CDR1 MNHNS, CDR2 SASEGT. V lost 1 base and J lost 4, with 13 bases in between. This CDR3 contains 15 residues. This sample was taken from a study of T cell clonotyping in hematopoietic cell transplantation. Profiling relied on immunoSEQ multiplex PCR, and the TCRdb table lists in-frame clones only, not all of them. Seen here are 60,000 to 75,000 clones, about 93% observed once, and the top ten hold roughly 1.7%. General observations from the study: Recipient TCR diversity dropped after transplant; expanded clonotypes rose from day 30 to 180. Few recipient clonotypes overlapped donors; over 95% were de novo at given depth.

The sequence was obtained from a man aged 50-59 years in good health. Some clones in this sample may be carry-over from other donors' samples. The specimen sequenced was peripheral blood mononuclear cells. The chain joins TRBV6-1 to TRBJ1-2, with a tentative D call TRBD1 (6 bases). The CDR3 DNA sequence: TGTGCCAGCAGTGAAGATGGGACAATGGTCTATGGCTACACCTTC. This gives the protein CASSEDGTMVYGYTF.